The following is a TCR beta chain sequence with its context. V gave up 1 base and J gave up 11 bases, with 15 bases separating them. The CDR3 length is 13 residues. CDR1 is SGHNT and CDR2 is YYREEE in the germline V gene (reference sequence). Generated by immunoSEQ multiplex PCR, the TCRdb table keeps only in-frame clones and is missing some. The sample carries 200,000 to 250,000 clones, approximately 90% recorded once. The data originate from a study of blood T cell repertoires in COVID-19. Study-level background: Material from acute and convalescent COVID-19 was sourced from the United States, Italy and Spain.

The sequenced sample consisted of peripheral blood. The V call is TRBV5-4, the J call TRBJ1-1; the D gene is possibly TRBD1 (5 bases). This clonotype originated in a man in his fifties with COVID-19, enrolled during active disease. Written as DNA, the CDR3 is TGTGCCAGCAGCTTGAAGTCCACGGACAAGGCTTTCTTT. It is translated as CASSLKSTDKAFF.